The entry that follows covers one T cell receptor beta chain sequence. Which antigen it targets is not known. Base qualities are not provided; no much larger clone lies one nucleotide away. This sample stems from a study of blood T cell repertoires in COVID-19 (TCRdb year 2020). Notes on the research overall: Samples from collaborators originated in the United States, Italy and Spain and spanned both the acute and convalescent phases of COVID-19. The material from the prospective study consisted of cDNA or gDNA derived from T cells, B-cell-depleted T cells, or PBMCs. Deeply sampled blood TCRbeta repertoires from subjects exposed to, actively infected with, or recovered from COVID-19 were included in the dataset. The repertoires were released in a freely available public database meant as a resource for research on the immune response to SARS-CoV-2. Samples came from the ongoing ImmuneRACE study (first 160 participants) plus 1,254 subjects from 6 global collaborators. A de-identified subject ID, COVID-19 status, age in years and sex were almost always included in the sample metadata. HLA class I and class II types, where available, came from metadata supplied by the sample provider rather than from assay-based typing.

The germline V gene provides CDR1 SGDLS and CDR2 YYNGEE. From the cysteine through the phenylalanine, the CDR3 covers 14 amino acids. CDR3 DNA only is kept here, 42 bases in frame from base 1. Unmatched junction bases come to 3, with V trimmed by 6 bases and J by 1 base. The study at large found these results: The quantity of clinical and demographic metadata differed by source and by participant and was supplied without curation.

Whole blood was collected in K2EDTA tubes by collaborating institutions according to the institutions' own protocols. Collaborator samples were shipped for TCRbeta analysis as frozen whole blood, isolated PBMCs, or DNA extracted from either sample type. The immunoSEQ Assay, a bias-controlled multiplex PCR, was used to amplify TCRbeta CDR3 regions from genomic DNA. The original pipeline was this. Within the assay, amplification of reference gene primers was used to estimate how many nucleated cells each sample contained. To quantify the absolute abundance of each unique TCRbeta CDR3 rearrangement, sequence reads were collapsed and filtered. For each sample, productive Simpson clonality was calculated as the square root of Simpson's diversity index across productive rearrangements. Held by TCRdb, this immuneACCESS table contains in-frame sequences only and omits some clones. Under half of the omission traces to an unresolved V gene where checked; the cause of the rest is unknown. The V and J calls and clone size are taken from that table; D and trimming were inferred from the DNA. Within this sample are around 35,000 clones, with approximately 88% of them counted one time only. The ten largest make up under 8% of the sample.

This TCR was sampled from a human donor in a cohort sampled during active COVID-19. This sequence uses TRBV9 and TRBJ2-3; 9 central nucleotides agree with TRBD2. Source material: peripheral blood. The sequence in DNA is TGTGCCAGCACCCGGACTAGCGGCACAGATACGCAGTATTTT. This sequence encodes CASTRTSGTDTQYF. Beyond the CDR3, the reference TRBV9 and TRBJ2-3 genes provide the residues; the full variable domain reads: DSGVTQTPKHLITATGQRVTLRCSPRSGDLSVYWYQQSLDQGLQFLIQYYNGEERAKGNILERFSAQQFPDLHSELNLSSLELGDSALYFCASTRTSGTDTQYFGPGTRLTVL.